This T cell receptor beta chain was recorded in a study of blood T cell repertoires in COVID-19 (dated by TCRdb to the early 2020s). A note on the overall study: The collaborator samples originated in the United States, Italy and Spain and spanned the acute and convalescent phases of COVID-19. The material from the prospective study consisted of cDNA or gDNA derived from T cells, B-cell-depleted T cells, or PBMCs. Subjects who had been exposed to COVID-19, were actively infected with it, or had recovered from it provided the deeply sampled blood TCRbeta repertoires that made up the dataset. A freely available public database, intended as a resource for researchers studying the immune response to SARS-CoV-2, is where the repertoires were released. Samples came from the ongoing ImmuneRACE study (first 160 participants) plus 1,254 subjects from 6 global collaborators. A de-identified subject ID, COVID-19 status, age in years and sex were almost always included in the sample metadata. HLA class I and class II types, where available, came from metadata supplied by the sample provider rather than from assay-based typing. Summary of the overall study and its limitations: The quantity of clinical and demographic metadata differed by source and by participant and was supplied without curation.

TCRbeta CDR3 regions were amplified from genomic DNA by means of the immunoSEQ Assay, a bias-controlled multiplex PCR. Turning to the authors' computational methods: The number of nucleated cells in each sample was estimated by amplification of reference gene primers within the assay. To quantify the absolute abundance of each unique TCRbeta CDR3 rearrangement, sequence reads were collapsed and filtered. Productive Simpson clonality was computed per sample as the square root of Simpson's diversity index over productive rearrangements. Held by TCRdb, this immuneACCESS table contains in-frame sequences only and omits some clones. Under half of the omission traces to an unresolved V gene where checked; the cause of the rest is unknown. D and trimming come from the DNA, and the V and J calls and clone size come from that table. This sample comprises roughly 170,000 clones, about 85% of them detected only once. Clones ranked in the top ten supply roughly 24% of the sample.

Trimming costs V 8 bases and J 5 bases, and their ends lie 12 bases apart. The CDR3, from cysteine to phenylalanine, totals 11 residues. The DNA shown is the 33-base CDR3, in frame from base 1. As encoded in the germline V gene, CDR1 is SQVTM while CDR2 is ANQGSEA. Note on this clone: Its antigen has not been determined. Base qualities are not provided; no much larger clone lies one nucleotide away.

Whole blood was collected in K2EDTA tubes by collaborating institutions according to the institutions' own protocols. For TCRbeta analysis, collaborators shipped samples as frozen whole blood, isolated PBMCs, or DNA extracted from either of those sample types. The source is a man aged 55 to 70 with acute or convalescent COVID-19. What was sequenced was peripheral blood. The V and J genes are TRBV29-1 and TRBJ2-5; the D gene remains uncertain. CDR3 loop: CSLSERETQYF. The nucleotides read TGCAGCCTATCCGAGAGGGAGACCCAGTACTTC.